The rows below give T cell receptor beta chains drawn from one sample of a study of T cell responses to AZD1222 COVID-19 vaccine. TCRdb's table, derived via immunoSEQ multiplex PCR, lists solely in-frame clones and lacks some. The sample contains approximately 140,000 clones, roughly nine tenths of which appear only once. Source: peripheral blood, taken on day 0 of AZD1222 vaccination. These receptors came from an adult in good health. Both conserved end residues are trimmed from each CDR3. Each record gives: J gene, V gene, CDR3 protein.

>TRBJ1-6|TRBV5-4
ASSLGAGGENSPLH
>TRBJ1-2|TRBV9
ASSVESGTGSYGYT
>TRBJ1-5|TRBV7-8
ASSYDYSNQPQH
>TRBJ2-7|TRBV5-4
ASSSYSGSGYEQY
>TRBJ2-5|TRBV11-1
ASPPGQGARTQY
>TRBJ1-1|TRBV5-1
ASSLEGARYTEAF
>TRBJ1-4|TRBV5-1
ASGVQGAGEKLF
>TRBJ2-3|TRBV5-5
ASSRQGRSLTDTQY
>TRBJ1-5|TRBV28
ASSLLGNQPQH
>TRBJ1-2|TRBV30
AWSVNSGGSGYT
>TRBJ2-5|TRBV5-1
ASSPETSGRETQY
>TRBJ2-3|TRBV11-3
ASSLEGSGSGTDTQY
>TRBJ2-1|TRBV5-1
ASAGLAGGYEQF
>TRBJ2-3|TRBV6-2/TRBV6-3
ASTPLRSGTSTDTQY
>TRBJ2-3|TRBV6-4
ASSPSAGTGGLLDTQY
>TRBJ2-1|TRBV6-2/TRBV6-3
ASSYGTSGSAYNEQF
>TRBJ1-5|TRBV6-4
ASSAGGNQPQH
>TRBJ1-6|TRBV6-5
ASRGQIGAGSPLH
>TRBJ1-3|TRBV15
ATSRSLPGGTGNTIY
>TRBJ1-1|TRBV27
ASSLLASFMNTEAF